This TCR beta chain was recorded in a study of tumor-infiltrating lymphocytes in primary liver carcinoma. From about 0.45 ug total RNA, TCR beta cDNA was generated with a primer in the constant region. Libraries covering TCR beta were generated through three nested multiplex PCR rounds (using a slightly modified ARM-PCR). A C-beta reverse primer was combined with TRBV1-TRBV30 forward primers in the first two PCR rounds, and each round had 10 cycles. TCRdb ran MiXCR on the multiplex PCR reads and lists one entry per CDR3 protein. The profile shows 20,000 to 25,000 distinct CDR3 sequences, roughly 79% of them singletons. To note about this clonotype: One end of the junction fails to match germline, which may point to a read error.

Looked up from germline, CDR1 is LGHNA and CDR2 is YSLEER. The CDR3 length is 14 residues. The 20-30 mg bulk tissue piece was not sorted before simultaneous RNA and DNA extraction. Separate regions, five per tumor, were sampled. Sequencing was carried out using liver tumor tissue from sampling region 1. Subset indicated: tumor region T1, superior pole. The V and J genes are TRBV4-3 and TRBJ2-5; D not resolved. The receptor was derived from a woman in her 30s with primary liver carcinoma and hepatitis B virus infection. CDR3 amino acids: CTSSPTRMHETQYF. The CDR3 DNA reads TGCACCAGCAGCCCGACGAGGATGCATGAGACCCAGTACTTC.